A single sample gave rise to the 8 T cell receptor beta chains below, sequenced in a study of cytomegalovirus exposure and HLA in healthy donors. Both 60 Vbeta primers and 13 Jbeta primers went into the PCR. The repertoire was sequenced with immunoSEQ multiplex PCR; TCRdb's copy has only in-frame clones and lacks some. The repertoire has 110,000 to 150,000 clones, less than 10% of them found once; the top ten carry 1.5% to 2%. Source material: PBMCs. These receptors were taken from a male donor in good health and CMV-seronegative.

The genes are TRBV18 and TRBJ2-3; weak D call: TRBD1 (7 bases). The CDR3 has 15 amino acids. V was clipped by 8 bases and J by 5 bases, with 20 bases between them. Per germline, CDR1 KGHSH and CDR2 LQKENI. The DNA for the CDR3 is TGTGCCAGCCCGCTCCGGGGGACAGTAGGAGATACGCAGTATTTT. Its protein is CASPLRGTVGDTQYF.

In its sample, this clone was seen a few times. CDR3 residues: CASTTRGSPNYGYTF. The CDR3 nucleotides read TGTGCCAGCACAACAAGGGGTTCCCCAAACTATGGCTACACCTTC. The gene calls are TRBV6-5 and TRBJ1-2, with a possible D match to TRBD1 (5 bases). This CDR3 contains 15 residues. The ends were cut back, 7 bases at V and 2 bases at J, with 17 bases in the middle. The germline V gene encodes CDR1 MNHEY and CDR2 SVGAGI.

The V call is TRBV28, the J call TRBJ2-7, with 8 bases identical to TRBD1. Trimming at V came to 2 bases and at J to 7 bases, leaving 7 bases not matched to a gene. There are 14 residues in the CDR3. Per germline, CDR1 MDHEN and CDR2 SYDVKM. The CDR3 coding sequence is TGTGCCAGCAGTTTAGACAGGGGTCCGCTAGAGCAGTACTTC. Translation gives CASSLDRGPLEQYF.

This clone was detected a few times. Written as DNA, the CDR3 is TGTGCCAGCACCCCCGATATGAGTGGGGCCAACGTCCTGACTTTC. As protein: CASTPDMSGANVLTF. V and J are TRBV5-4 and TRBJ2-6; no clear D gene. V gave up 6 bases and J gave up 3 bases, with 13 bases separating them. Germline assignment: CDR1 SGHNT and CDR2 YYREEE (reference sequence). The CDR3 extends over 15 amino acids.

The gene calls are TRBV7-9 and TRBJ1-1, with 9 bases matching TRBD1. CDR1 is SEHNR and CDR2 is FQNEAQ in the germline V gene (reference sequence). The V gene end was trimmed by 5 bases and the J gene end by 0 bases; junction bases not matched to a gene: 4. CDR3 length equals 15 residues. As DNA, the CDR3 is TGTGCCAGCAGCCCGGGGACAGGGCTGAACACTGAAGCTTTCTTT. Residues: CASSPGTGLNTEAFF.

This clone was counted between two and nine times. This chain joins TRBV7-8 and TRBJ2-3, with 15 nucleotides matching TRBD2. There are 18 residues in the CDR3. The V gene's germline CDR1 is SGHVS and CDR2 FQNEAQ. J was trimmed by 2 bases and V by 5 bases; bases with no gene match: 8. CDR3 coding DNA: TGTGCCAGCAGCCCCGGGACTAGCGGGAGGCAGACCACAGATACGCAGTATTTT. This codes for CASSPGTSGRQTTDTQYF.

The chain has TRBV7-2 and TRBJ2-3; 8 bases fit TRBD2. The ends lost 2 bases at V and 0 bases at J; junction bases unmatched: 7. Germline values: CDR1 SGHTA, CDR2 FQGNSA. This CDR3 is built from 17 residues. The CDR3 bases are TGTGCCAGCAGCTTACGTCTTAGCGGGGCTAGCACAGATACGCAGTATTTT. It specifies CASSLRLSGASTDTQYF.

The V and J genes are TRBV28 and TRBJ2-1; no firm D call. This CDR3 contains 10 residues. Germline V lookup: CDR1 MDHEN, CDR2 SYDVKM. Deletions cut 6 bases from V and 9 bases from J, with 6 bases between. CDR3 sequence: CASSRLEQFF. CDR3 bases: TGTGCCAGCAGCCGACTTGAGCAGTTCTTC.